A selection of T cell receptor beta chains follows, all from one sample in a study of cytomegalovirus exposure and HLA in healthy donors. TCRdb's copy holds only in-frame clones and misses some; the assay was immunoSEQ multiplex PCR. The sample carries about 200,000 clones, around 87% recorded once. The sample comprised PBMCs. These receptors were collected from a woman aged 18-29 years in good health and CMV-seropositive. CDR3s include the opening cysteine and the closing phenylalanine or tryptophan. D genes are given only for firm matches. Some rows have no size entry. The others give once, few or many, or a class for an expanded clone.

d_call,v_call,j_call,clone_size,cdr3_nt,cdr3_aa
TRBD2,TRBV28,TRBJ2-1,-,TGTGCCAGCAAGAAGCGGGAGAGAGTCTACAATGAGCAGTTCTTC,CASKKRERVYNEQFF
TRBD1,TRBV9,TRBJ2-3,-,TGTGCCAGCAGCCCTGGGACAGGGAGGGATACGCAGTATTTT,CASSPGTGRDTQYF
-,TRBV7-2,TRBJ1-1,-,TGTGCCAGCAGCTTTAGGAGAATGAACACTGAAGCTTTCTTT,CASSFRRMNTEAFF
TRBD1,TRBV14,TRBJ2-2,-,TGTGCCAGCAGCCAATGGCGGACAGGGAACACCGGGGAGCTGTTTTTT,CASSQWRTGNTGELFF
TRBD2,TRBV2,TRBJ2-3,-,TGTGCCAGCATGGGGCGGGAGTTCACAGATACGCAGTATTTT,CASMGREFTDTQYF
-,TRBV30,TRBJ1-2,-,TGTGCCTGGAGCGGTGCGGGGGGGAGGGGGAACTATGGCTACACCTTC,CAWSGAGGRGNYGYTF
-,TRBV14,TRBJ2-5,-,TGTGCCAGCAGCCAAGAGAGCACGCCGTACCAAGAGACCCAGTACTTC,CASSQESTPYQETQYF
TRBD1,TRBV18,TRBJ2-3,-,TGTGCCAGCTCACCGGGGACAGGGAGCACAGATACGCAGTATTTT,CASSPGTGSTDTQYF
TRBD1,TRBV6-1,TRBJ2-7,few,TGTGCCAGTACGGGACAGGGGTCCTACGAGCAGTACTTC,CASTGQGSYEQYF
-,TRBV29-1,TRBJ1-2,-,TGCAGCGTTCGAGACAGGCAGAGCTATGGCTACACCTTC,CSVRDRQSYGYTF
-,TRBV4-1,TRBJ2-1,-,TGCGCCAGCAGCCGGCTAACTAGAGCTGAGCAGTTCTTC,CASSRLTRAEQFF
-,TRBV7-2,TRBJ2-3,once,TGTGCCAGCAGCTTATCACTAAGCACAGATACGCAGTATTTT,CASSLSLSTDTQYF
-,TRBV27,TRBJ2-1,-,TGTGCCAGCAGTATAACTAGCTTTACCTACAATGAGCAGTTCTTC,CASSITSFTYNEQFF
TRBD2,TRBV4-2,TRBJ2-2,-,TGTGCCAGCAGCCCCGGCGGGAGGGGGCCGACGGGGGAGCTGTTTTTT,CASSPGGRGPTGELFF
-,TRBV11-2,TRBJ2-1,-,TGTGCCAGCAGGGGTGGGCTTAGGGGCGGCAGGGACATTGGTAGGGAGCAGTTCTTC,CASRGGLRGGRDIGREQFF
-,TRBV4-1,TRBJ2-3,-,TGCGCCAGCAGCCCTCGGGGAGGGGGTATGAATACGCAGTATTTT,CASSPRGGGMNTQYF
TRBD2,TRBV19,TRBJ2-1,once,TGTGCCAGTAGTAAACTAGCGGGAGGTTCTTCCGCAGCCTACAATGAGCAGTTCTTC,CASSKLAGGSSAAYNEQFF
-,TRBV4-1,TRBJ1-1,-,TGCGCCAGCAGCCAGACAGTGAACACTGAAGCTTTCTTT,CASSQTVNTEAFF
-,TRBV5-8,TRBJ2-1,-,TGTGCCAGCAGCTGGGCGGGATTTTACAATGAGCAGTTCTTC,CASSWAGFYNEQFF
-,TRBV7-6,TRBJ2-7,-,TGTGCCAGCAGCCTGACATTTACAGCTCCCTACGAGCAGTACTTC,CASSLTFTAPYEQYF
-,TRBV6-1,TRBJ2-5,once,TGTGCCATGAGAAGCGACGGAATACTCCAAGAGACCCAGTACTTC,CAMRSDGILQETQYF
TRBD2,TRBV5-1,TRBJ2-5,-,TGCGCCAGCAGCTTGATCGTCGGACTAGCGGAAGAGACCCAGTACTTC,CASSLIVGLAEETQYF
TRBD1,TRBV30,TRBJ2-1,-,TGTGCCTGTGACAGGGTGGAATACAATGAGCAGTTCTTC,CACDRVEYNEQFF
TRBD1,TRBV19,TRBJ1-1,-,TGTGCCAGTAGTCCCATAGGTACAGGGGGCACTGAAGCTTTCTTT,CASSPIGTGGTEAFF
TRBD1,TRBV2,TRBJ1-1,-,TGTGCCAGCCGAAGTACAGGGGGAGGCACTGAAGCTTTCTTT,CASRSTGGGTEAFF
TRBD2,TRBV4-1,TRBJ2-7,once,TGCGCCAGCAGCCCATCTCGGGGGGGGGCTTACGAGCAGTACTTC,CASSPSRGGAYEQYF
-,TRBV7-6,TRBJ1-3,once,TGTGCCAGCAGCCTTAGACTTGGAAACACCATATATTTT,CASSLRLGNTIYF
TRBD2,TRBV27,TRBJ2-3,-,TGTGCCAGCAGCCTGGGACTAGAAATGGATACGCAGTATTTT,CASSLGLEMDTQYF
TRBD1,TRBV19,TRBJ1-5,-,TGTGCCAGTAGTATAGTACAGGGGGCGCGTCGGGATCAGCCCCAGCATTTT,CASSIVQGARRDQPQHF
TRBD2,TRBV4-1,TRBJ2-1,-,TGCGCCAGCAGCCAATCTAGCGGGAGGCGCTCCTACAATGAGCAGTTCTTC,CASSQSSGRRSYNEQFF
TRBD1,TRBV7-9,TRBJ2-7,-,TGTGCCAGCAGCTCAGGGACAGGGGCTCCCTACGAGCAGTACTTC,CASSSGTGAPYEQYF
TRBD1,TRBV5-5,TRBJ2-3,-,TGTGCCAGCGGCCAGGACAGGGGTCGGGATACGCAGTATTTT,CASGQDRGRDTQYF
TRBD1,TRBV5-8,TRBJ2-2,-,TGTGCCAGCAGCTGGGGACAGGGGGCAACCGGGGAGCTGTTTTTT,CASSWGQGATGELFF
TRBD1,TRBV19,TRBJ2-5,-,TGTGCCAGTAGTCCTCGGACAGGAACCTCTGACCAAGAGACCCAGTACTTC,CASSPRTGTSDQETQYF
TRBD1,TRBV4-1,TRBJ1-5,-,TGCGCCAGCAGCCAGGGGACAGCGAGCAATCAGCCCCAGCATTTT,CASSQGTASNQPQHF
-,TRBV2,TRBJ1-4,-,TGTGCCAGCAGTGAAGAGCGTATGACTAATGAAAAACTGTTTTTT,CASSEERMTNEKLFF
-,TRBV28,TRBJ2-7,-,TGTGCCAGCAGTTGGACTTGGGGAACCTACGAGCAGTACTTC,CASSWTWGTYEQYF
-,TRBV30,TRBJ2-6,-,TGTGCCTGGAGTGTTATTATCTCTGGGGCCAACGTCCTGACTTTC,CAWSVIISGANVLTF
-,TRBV12-2,TRBJ1-5,once,TGTGCCTTTGCTCGCGAAACCTTGGGAGCACGGAAACGCAATCAGCCCCAGCATTTT,CAFARETLGARKRNQPQHF
-,TRBV6-5,TRBJ1-2,once,TGTGCCAGCAGTTACGGGCAGAGATACTATGGCTACACCTTC,CASSYGQRYYGYTF
-,TRBV27,TRBJ2-7,-,TGTGCCAGCAGTTTTAACTATGGGGCCGAGCAGTACTTC,CASSFNYGAEQYF
TRBD1,TRBV28,TRBJ2-2,few,TGTGCCAGCCGACAGGGGAGGAACACCGGGGAGCTGTTTTTT,CASRQGRNTGELFF
-,TRBV10-3,TRBJ1-1,-,TGTGCCATCAGTGATCCGTCCCAGGGTTACACTGAAGCTTTCTTT,CAISDPSQGYTEAFF
-,TRBV2,TRBJ1-1,-,TGTGCCAGCATCGTCTCTAGAGAAGCCGTCCAAGCTTTCTTT,CASIVSREAVQAFF
-,TRBV5-4,TRBJ1-1,-,TGTGCCAGCAGATCTAACACTGAAGCTTTCTTT,CASRSNTEAFF
TRBD1,TRBV7-8,TRBJ2-2,-,TGTGCCAGCAAGGGGCAGCTCAGGGGGATTATCACCGGGGAGCTGTTTTTT,CASKGQLRGIITGELFF
TRBD2,TRBV7-2,TRBJ2-1,-,TGTGCCAGCAGCACGAAGGCGGGACTAGCGGGGAGCTCCTACAATGAGCAGTTCTTC,CASSTKAGLAGSSYNEQFF
TRBD2,TRBV27,TRBJ2-7,-,TGTGCCAGCAGTTATCGACTAGCGGCACCTTCCTACGAGCAGTACTTC,CASSYRLAAPSYEQYF
-,TRBV6-1,TRBJ2-4,-,TGTGCCAGCAGTGACCTAGAAGGCATTCAGTACTTC,CASSDLEGIQYF
TRBD2,TRBV28,TRBJ2-5,-,TGTGCCAGCAGTTTACGTTACATAGCGGGAGTTACCCAAGAGACCCAGTACTTC,CASSLRYIAGVTQETQYF
TRBD2,TRBV25-1,TRBJ2-2,many,TGTGCCGGAAGATCCGGGACTAGCGACACCGGGGAGCTGTTTTTT,CAGRSGTSDTGELFF
-,TRBV30,TRBJ2-1,-,TGTGCCTGGAGTGACTCGAGCTCCTACAATGAGCAGTTCTTC,CAWSDSSSYNEQFF
-,TRBV28,TRBJ1-3,-,TGTGCCAGCAGTGCCTACTCGGACACCATATATTTT,CASSAYSDTIYF
-,TRBV5-1,TRBJ1-4,-,TGCGCCAGCAGCTCGCTCCCTTACCCCGACTCGGCTGAAAAACTGTTTTTT,CASSSLPYPDSAEKLFF
-,TRBV30,TRBJ1-1,-,TGTGCCTGGAGTGTACCCGTTACAGGAATGACTGAAGCTTTCTTT,CAWSVPVTGMTEAFF
-,TRBV4-2,TRBJ2-4,-,TGTGCCAGCAGCCAGTTACTAGCCAAAAACATTCAGTACTTC,CASSQLLAKNIQYF
TRBD1,TRBV5-3,TRBJ2-3,-,TGTGCCAGAAGCGGGGACAGGGGGCGCGGAGATACGCAGTATTTT,CARSGDRGRGDTQYF